This T cell receptor (beta chain) derives from a study of shared clonotypes between healthy human individuals. The assay was carried out at the deep level. Generated by immunoSEQ multiplex PCR, the TCRdb table keeps only in-frame clones and is missing some. The table records about 1.9 million clones, roughly 95% of them present only once. CDR1 is SGDLS, CDR2 YYNGEE, per germline. The germline V and J ends were trimmed by 3 bases and 1 base, with 13 bases remaining between them. CDR3 size: 15 residues. CD45RO negativity and positive selection for CCR7 defined naive CD8 cells, a population that excluded terminally differentiated effector memory CD45RA+ cells.

The chain couples TRBV9 to TRBJ1-1; no firm D call. Sequences were obtained from naive CD8+ T cells from PBMCs. The receptor was derived from a man in his late teens or twenties in good health. Some clones in this sample may be carry-over from other donors' samples. CDR3 protein: CASSANPQENTEAFF. The DNA of the CDR3 is TGTGCCAGCAGCGCCAACCCCCAGGAGAACACTGAAGCTTTCTTT.